Shown below are 30 T cell receptor beta chains from a single sample sequenced in a study of CD8+ T cells in alopecia areata. The treatment denotes: oral pan-JAK inhibitor, 5-10 mg twice daily. Extracted RNA was reverse transcribed into cDNA, the sequencing template. The assay was immunoSEQ multiplex PCR, and TCRdb's table has in-frame clones only and misses some. The data show approximately 200,000 clones, 45% to 65% seen once. The source material was CD4+ T cells sorted from blood, sampled at week 4, from a patient treated with tofacitinib. These TCRs come from a human donor with alopecia areata.

V gene TRBV23-1 combines with J gene TRBJ2-6; D unclear. TRBV23-1 is noted as an ORF with a role that remains uncertain. The CDR3 length is 15 residues. CDR3 protein: CPDPGQNSGANVLTF. For the CDR3, the DNA is TGCCCCGATCCTGGGCAAAACTCTGGGGCCAACGTCCTGACTTTC.

This clone occurred a few times. The rearrangement links TRBV29-1 to TRBJ1-4, with 8 positions matching TRBD1. V dropped 6 bases and J dropped 8; count of bases not matched to a gene: 11. CDR3 length: 14 residues. Germline CDR1 reads SQVTM; CDR2 reads ANQGSEA. The CDR3: CSVSTGAPEEKLFF. The CDR3, as DNA: TGCAGCGTATCGACAGGGGCCCCTGAGGAAAAACTGTTTTTT. The full variable domain, completed using reference TRBV29-1 and TRBJ1-4, is SAVISQKPSRDICQRGTSLTIQCQVDSQVTMMFWYRQQPGQSLTLIATANQGSEATYESGFVIDKFPISRPNLTFSTLTVSNMSPEDSSIYLCSVSTGAPEEKLFFGSGTQLSVL.

In this sample, this clone turned up a few times. This chain links TRBV23-1 with TRBJ2-1; tentative D call: TRBD2 (5 bases). TRBV23-1 is labeled an ORF, and its function is uncertain. CDR3 length equals 13 residues. V was clipped by 7 bases and J by 8 bases, with 15 bases between them. The CDR3 loop is CASKWEIIDEQFF. The CDR3 nucleotides are TGCGCCAGCAAGTGGGAGATTATAGATGAGCAGTTCTTC.

A remark on this clone: Other DNA sequences in this sample translate to the same CDR3. The chain combines TRBV15 with TRBJ1-3; TRBD1 might be the D (5 bases). The ends were cut back, 0 bases at V and 4 bases at J, with 10 bases in the middle. Germline CDR1 is LNHNV and CDR2 is YYDKDF (reference sequence). The CDR3 is 15 residues long. The CDR3 DNA sequence: TGTGCCACCAGCAGAGATCGGGGGGTCGGAAACACCATATATTTT. As protein: CATSRDRGVGNTIYF.

The chain is built from TRBV15 and TRBJ2-3; perhaps TRBD2 as D (7 bases). Between the trimmed V and J ends, which lost 5 bases and 2 bases, there was a span of 14 bases. This CDR3 comprises 15 residues. The V gene's germline CDR1 is LNHNV and CDR2 YYDKDF (reference sequence). The CDR3 sequence is CATSQGSGDTDTQYF. The CDR3, as DNA: TGTGCCACCAGCCAGGGGAGCGGGGACACAGATACGCAGTATTTT.

The V call is TRBV27, the J call TRBJ2-7; D perhaps matches TRBD1 (7 bases). The V and J ends lost 0 bases and 2 bases respectively, with 11 bases between them. Germline assignment: CDR1 MNHEY and CDR2 SMNVEV (reference sequence). The CDR3 loop spans 15 amino acids. CDR3 residues: CASSLSAGGPYEQYF. CDR3 DNA: TGTGCCAGCAGTTTATCGGCAGGGGGGCCCTACGAGCAGTACTTC.

This chain connects TRBV6-1 to TRBJ2-2; D is perhaps TRBD1 or TRBD2 (5 bases each). V lost 0 bases and J 4 bases, leaving 9 bases between the germline ends. Germline V CDR1 and CDR2: MNHNS, SASEGT. This CDR3 is built from 15 residues. The CDR3 nucleotides read TGTGCCAGCAGTGAAGCGGGGGACCCCACCGGGGAGCTGTTTTTT. Its translation is CASSEAGDPTGELFF.

This clone has a handful of counts. DNA of the CDR3: TGTGCCAGCAGCCCCTTGGGGAATCAGCCCCAGCATTTT. Its translation: CASSPLGNQPQHF. The genes are TRBV7-9 and TRBJ1-5, with D unresolved. The CDR3 spans 13 residues. Germline V CDR1 and CDR2: SEHNR, FQNEAQ (reference sequence). Trimming took 5 bases from V and 4 from J, leaving 9 bases between them.

V is TRBV7-8 and J is TRBJ1-6; D is uncertain. The length of the CDR3 is 14 residues. Deletions cut 2 bases from V and 7 bases from J, with 9 bases between. The germline V gene encodes CDR1 SGHVS and CDR2 FQNEAQ. As DNA, the CDR3 is TGTGCCAGCAGCTTAAAGTGGCGAAATTCACCCCTCCACTTT. Amino acids: CASSLKWRNSPLHF.

The rearrangement links TRBV18 to TRBJ2-5; TRBD2 agrees at 10 bases. Trimming cost V 1 base and J 3 bases; bases outside gene matches: 5. There are 16 residues in the CDR3. CDR1 KGHSH and CDR2 LQKENI come from the germline V gene. For the CDR3, the DNA is TGTGCCAGCTCACCACGGAGCGGGGGGGCCGAAGAGACCCAGTACTTC. It codes for CASSPRSGGAEETQYF.

This clone has just a few counts. The chain has TRBV27 and TRBJ2-4; D may be TRBD1 or TRBD2 (5 bases each). CDR3 length: 16 residues. Germline V gene data show CDR1 as MNHEY and CDR2 as SMNVEV (reference sequence). With 5 bases removed from V and 9 bases from J, the gap between germline ends came to 23 bases. The CDR3 is CASSPDRGRSGGIQYF. CDR3 DNA sequence: TGTGCCAGCAGTCCTGATCGTGGCAGGTCTGGGGGCATTCAGTACTTC.

The V and J genes are TRBV5-1 and TRBJ2-2, with D unclear. V was clipped by 4 bases and J by 7 bases, with 8 bases between them. Germline V gives CDR1 SGHRS, CDR2 YFSETQ. The CDR3 sequence is 12 residues long. This CDR3 is CASSPLYGELFF. The CDR3 DNA follows: TGCGCCAGCAGCCCCCTCTACGGGGAGCTGTTTTTT.

The chain links TRBV6-5 to TRBJ2-7; D uncertain. The CDR3 sequence is 16 residues long. V gave up 0 bases and J gave up 0 bases, with 12 bases separating them. Looked up from germline, CDR1 is MNHEY and CDR2 is SVGAGI. In DNA, the CDR3 is TGTGCCAGCAGTTACTCTGAGGTCCTAAGCTCCTACGAGCAGTACTTC. It is translated as CASSYSEVLSSYEQYF.

Only a few counts were recorded for this clone. V and J are TRBV28 and TRBJ2-7, with D perhaps TRBD1 or TRBD2 (5 bases each). This CDR3 is 14 amino acids long. V lost 5 bases and J 0 bases, leaving 11 bases between the germline ends. Per germline, CDR1 MDHEN and CDR2 SYDVKM. The CDR3 region is CASSEGLVSYEQYF. The CDR3 DNA is TGTGCCAGCAGTGAGGGGCTCGTCTCCTACGAGCAGTACTTC.

This clone has just a few counts. This sequence joins TRBV27 and TRBJ2-7; 10 nucleotides line up with TRBD2. J was trimmed by 2 bases and V by 2 bases; bases with no gene match: 3. There are 15 residues in the CDR3. CDR1 is MNHEY and CDR2 is SMNVEV in the germline V gene (reference sequence). The CDR3 DNA sequence: TGTGCCAGCAGTTTAAATAGCGGGGGGACCTACGAGCAGTACTTC. This translates into CASSLNSGGTYEQYF.

The rearrangement uses TRBV6-5 and TRBJ2-5; tentatively, D is TRBD1 (6 bases). The CDR3 runs 14 residues. Germline V gives CDR1 MNHEY, CDR2 SVGAGI. Trimming pared 2 bases from V and 4 bases from J, leaving 11 bases between. For the CDR3, the DNA is TGTGCCAGCAGTTACACAGGGAGACCAGAGACCCAGTACTTC. Translating gives CASSYTGRPETQYF.

This clone appeared a few times. The V call is TRBV4-2, the J call TRBJ2-6, with D unclear. V lost 2 bases and J 0 bases, leaving 11 bases between the germline ends. In germline, CDR1 is LGHNA, CDR2 YNFKEQ. The CDR3 is 17 amino acids. CDR3 region: CASSQQPPRSGANVLTF. Here the CDR3 DNA reads TGTGCCAGCAGCCAACAGCCCCCTCGCTCTGGGGCCAACGTCCTGACTTTC.

A remark on this clone: In the same sample, other DNA sequences code for this CDR3. The V and J genes are TRBV30 and TRBJ1-6; D is perhaps TRBD1 (6 bases). Germline CDR1 and CDR2: GTSNPN and SVGIG (reference sequence). Trimming stripped 3 bases from V and 7 bases from J, with 10 bases between. The CDR3 consists of 13 residues. In DNA, the CDR3 is TGTGCCTGGAGCGTAACAGGGAATTCACCCCTCCACTTT. Translation gives CAWSVTGNSPLHF.

The rearrangement links TRBV7-9 to TRBJ2-3; D perhaps matches TRBD1 (6 bases). The CDR3 sequence is 15 residues long. Per the germline V gene, CDR1 is SEHNR and CDR2 is FQNEAQ (reference sequence). Between the trimmed V and J ends, which lost 2 bases and 2 bases, there was a span of 11 bases. The CDR3 nucleotides read TGTGCCAGCAGCTTATCGGGACACCCCACAGATACGCAGTATTTT. Protein product: CASSLSGHPTDTQYF. Looking up the rest from reference TRBV7-9 and TRBJ2-3 gives the full variable domain: DTGVSQNPRHKITKRGQNVTFRCDPISEHNRLYWYRQTLGQGPEFLTYFQNEAQLEKSRLLSDRFSAERPKGSFSTLEIQRTEQGDSAMYLCASSLSGHPTDTQYFGPGTRLTVL.

The genes are TRBV27 and TRBJ1-1; D perhaps matches TRBD1 (5 bases). Looked up from germline, CDR1 is MNHEY and CDR2 is SMNVEV (reference sequence). V lost 3 bases, J lost 2 bases, and 10 bases lay in between. The CDR3 is made up of 14 amino acids. The CDR3 DNA is TGTGCCAGCAGTTTTTCGGGGGTTAACACTGAAGCTTTCTTT. Translating gives CASSFSGVNTEAFF.

Regarding this clone: Mismatch with germline at one junction end may stem from a read error. The rearrangement joins TRBV25-1 to TRBJ2-3; D might be TRBD2 (5 bases). CDR1 is MGHDK and CDR2 is SYGVNS in the germline V gene. The CDR3 sequence is 13 residues long. CDR3 in amino acids: CASSAGNTDTQYF. The CDR3 coding sequence is TGTGCCAGTAGTGCGGGTAACACAGATACGCAGTATTTT.

The count of this clone is one. The rearrangement joins TRBV29-1 to TRBJ2-3, with TRBD1 matching 11 bases. Germline V CDR1 and CDR2: SQVTM, ANQGSEA. CDR3 size: 14 residues. V shed 8 bases, J shed 5 bases, and the junction held 9 bases outside the gene matches. CDR3 coding DNA: TGCAGCACCTCGGACAGGGGGCTAGGAGATACGCAGTATTTT. As protein: CSTSDRGLGDTQYF.

V gene TRBV30 combines with J gene TRBJ1-5; possible D gene TRBD1, 5 bases. Germline CDR1 reads GTSNPN; CDR2 reads SVGIG (reference sequence). This CDR3 contains 15 residues. In nucleotides, the CDR3 is TGTGCAGCCCAGGGAAACTCTTATAGCAATCAGCCCCAGCATTTT. Residues: CAAQGNSYSNQPQHF. The whole variable domain, remainder taken from reference TRBV30 and TRBJ1-5, is SQTIHQWPATLVQPVGSPLSLECTVEGTSNPNLYWYRQAAGRGLQLLFYSVGIGQISSEVPQNLSASRPQDRQFILSSKKLLLSDSGFYLCAAQGNSYSNQPQHFGDGTRLSIL.

The chain has TRBV7-2 and TRBJ1-2; D possibly corresponds to TRBD1 (5 bases). V lost 5 bases to trimming and J lost 4 bases, with 11 bases between them. Germline-derived CDR1 and CDR2 are SGHTA and FQGNSA. This CDR3 contains 13 residues. The CDR3 is CASSTRQLYGYTF. Written as DNA, the CDR3 is TGTGCCAGCAGCACTCGACAGCTCTATGGCTACACCTTC.

This clone was counted only a few times. The rearrangement joins TRBV14 to TRBJ2-7, with D possibly matching TRBD2 (5 bases). Trimming removed 1 base from V and 5 bases from J, with 6 bases in between. Germline CDR1 SGHDN, CDR2 FVKESK. CDR3 length equals 12 residues. The CDR3 nucleotides are TGTGCCAGCAGCCAAGTGCGGGACGAGCAGTACTTC. Its protein product is CASSQVRDEQYF.

The genes are TRBV5-4 and TRBJ2-2; TRBD1 is a possible D gene (5 bases). The V gene's germline CDR1 is SGHNT and CDR2 YYREEE (reference sequence). The CDR3 covers 14 residues. The V end was cut by 4 bases, the J end by 3 bases, with 10 bases between. The CDR3 coding sequence is TGTGCCAGCAGCCCCGACAGAGACACCGGGGAGCTGTTTTTT. Translation gives CASSPDRDTGELFF.

The CDR3 bases are TGTGCCAGCAGTCCCCAAGGGATCGACTACGAGCAGTACTTC. Translation gives CASSPQGIDYEQYF. The chain joins TRBV27 to TRBJ2-7; D uncertain. V lost 5 bases to trimming and J lost 3 bases, with 14 bases between them. The CDR3 runs 14 residues. Germline V gives CDR1 MNHEY, CDR2 SMNVEV (reference sequence).

The genes are TRBV29-1 and TRBJ2-7; D may be TRBD1 (6 bases). The CDR3 runs 11 residues. Deletions cut 7 bases from V and 5 bases from J, with 12 bases between. Germline CDR1 is SQVTM and CDR2 is ANQGSEA. CDR3 loop: CSGQNRDEQYF. In DNA form, the CDR3 reads TGCAGCGGCCAAAACAGGGACGAGCAGTACTTC.

CDR3 bases: TGTGCCTGGAGTGCGACCGGGACAGGGAGTTCACCCCTCCACTTT. This sequence encodes CAWSATGTGSSPLHF. The rearrangement joins TRBV30 to TRBJ1-6, with 9 bases lining up with TRBD1. From germline, CDR1 is GTSNPN and CDR2 SVGIG (reference sequence). The CDR3 totals 15 residues. V was pared by 1 base and J by 9 bases, with 7 bases of the junction left unmatched.

V is TRBV7-9 and J is TRBJ2-2, with D uncertain. Germline-derived CDR1 and CDR2 are SEHNR and FQNEAQ (reference sequence). The CDR3 length is 14 residues. V lost 2 bases and J lost 2, with 6 bases in between. In DNA form, the CDR3 reads TGTGCCAGCAGCTTAAAAGCCAACACCGGGGAGCTGTTTTTT. Encoded protein: CASSLKANTGELFF.